This section outlines one T cell receptor (beta chain) sequence together with its context. These data come from a study of T cells in Graves' hyperthyroidism and ophthalmopathy. Background on the study: Peripheral blood specimens were obtained at initial diagnosis, prior to any treatment.

Amplification targeted TCR beta CDR3 regions from RNA transcripts. First-round RT-PCR of the TCR CDR3 relied on the HTBI primer set. Each CDR3 protein is one row after TCRdb ran MiXCR on the multiplex PCR reads. The sample includes approximately 610,000 distinct CDR3 sequences, about 14% seen only once; the top ten take approximately 4.3%. For ophthalmopathy patients, the Clinical Activity Score was at least 3 and the NOSPECS grade at least 4; duration was under 3 months. Looked up from germline, CDR1 is MDHEN and CDR2 is SYDVKM. Between the trimmed V and J ends, which lost 5 bases and 5 bases, there was a span of 12 bases. The CDR3 consists of 14 residues.

The V and J genes are TRBV28 and TRBJ2-2, with D perhaps matching TRBD1 or TRBD2 (6 bases each). The TCR was taken from a woman aged 40 to 50 with Graves' ophthalmopathy. The sequenced sample consisted of blood. The CDR3 sequence is CASSLRGATGELFF. The CDR3 DNA sequence: TGTGCCAGCAGTCTGAGGGGGGCAACCGGGGAGCTGTTTTTT.